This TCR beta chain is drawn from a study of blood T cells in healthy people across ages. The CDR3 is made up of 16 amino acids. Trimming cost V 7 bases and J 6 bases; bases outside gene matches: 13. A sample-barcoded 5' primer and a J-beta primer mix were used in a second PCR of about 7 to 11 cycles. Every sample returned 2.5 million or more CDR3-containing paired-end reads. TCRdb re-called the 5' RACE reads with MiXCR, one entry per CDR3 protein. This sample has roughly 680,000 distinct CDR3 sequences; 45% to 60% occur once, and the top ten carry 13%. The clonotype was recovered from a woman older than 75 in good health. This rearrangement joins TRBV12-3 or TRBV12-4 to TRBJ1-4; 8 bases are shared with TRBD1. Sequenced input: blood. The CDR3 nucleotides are TGTGCCAGCACCAAGGACAGGGAAGGGAGAGATGAAAAACTGTTTTTT. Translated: CASTKDREGRDEKLFF.